Shown below are 22 T cell receptor beta chains from a single sample sequenced in a study of blood T cell repertoires in COVID-19. Only in-frame clones appear in the TCRdb table, and some are missing; sequencing was by immunoSEQ multiplex PCR. The table shows 90,000 to 130,000 clones, with about 85% occurring only once. The sequencing input was peripheral blood. These TCRs come from a man aged 40-55 years with acute or convalescent COVID-19.

The chain employs TRBV15 and TRBJ2-7; no definite D call. The CDR3 is 15 amino acids. Looked up from germline, CDR1 is LNHNV and CDR2 is YYDKDF (reference sequence). The V and J ends lost 0 bases and 2 bases respectively, with 11 bases between them. CDR3 coding DNA: TGTGCCACCAGCAGAGATCTAGGCAGAACCTACGAGCAGTACTTC. It translates to CATSRDLGRTYEQYF. Supplemented by reference TRBV15 and TRBJ2-7, the full variable domain reads DAMVIQNPRYQVTQFGKPVTLSCSQTLNHNVMYWYQQKSSQAPKLLFHYYDKDFNNEADTPDNFQSRRPNTSFCFLDIRSPGLGDTAMYLCATSRDLGRTYEQYFGPGTRLTVT.

This clone has a handful of counts. The chain joins TRBV19 to TRBJ2-1; TRBD2 matches 7 bases. V was clipped by 2 bases and J by 3 bases; unmatched bases: 7. The CDR3 loop spans 16 amino acids. The V gene's germline CDR1 is LNHDA and CDR2 SQIVND (reference sequence). In nucleotides, the CDR3 is TGTGCCAGTAGTATAACCCGCGGGGGAAACTACAATGAGCAGTTCTTC. As protein: CASSITRGGNYNEQFF.

J is TRBJ2-2 and V is TRBV29-1; the match to TRBD2 covers 10 bases. The CDR3 has 15 residues. Germline V gene data show CDR1 as SQVTM and CDR2 as ANQGSEA. Trimming took 3 bases from V and 4 from J; bases not matched to a gene: 5. This CDR3 is CSVDLAGVGTGELFF. The CDR3 DNA reads TGCAGCGTTGACCTAGCGGGAGTGGGCACCGGGGAGCTGTTTTTT.

This chain links TRBV5-6 with TRBJ1-4; D perhaps matches TRBD1 (5 bases). V was trimmed by 4 bases and J by 5 bases, leaving 12 bases between them. The CDR3 has 14 residues. CDR1 and CDR2 (germline): SGHDT, YYEEEE. The CDR3 loop reads CASSPRRANEKLFF. The CDR3 DNA reads TGTGCCAGCAGCCCCCGCAGGGCGAATGAAAAACTGTTTTTT.

The rearrangement uses TRBV30 and TRBJ2-3; 7 bases map to TRBD2. This CDR3 is 13 amino acids long. Germline V lookup: CDR1 GTSNPN, CDR2 SVGIG (reference sequence). J was trimmed by 0 bases and V by 3 bases; bases with no gene match: 0. CDR3 loop: CAWRTSSTDTQYF. CDR3 coding DNA: TGTGCCTGGAGGACTAGCAGCACAGATACGCAGTATTTT.

CDR3 loop: CASSSRRGTDTQYF. The CDR3 bases are TGTGCCAGCAGCTCCCGCAGGGGCACAGATACGCAGTATTTT. V gene TRBV5-4 combines with J gene TRBJ2-3; maybe TRBD1 (5 bases). The CDR3 has 14 amino acids. V was cut by 3 bases and J by 1 base, with 9 bases left in between. The germline gives CDR1 SGHNT, CDR2 YYREEE (reference sequence).

The chain combines TRBV2 with TRBJ2-5, with D unclear. The germline gives CDR1 SNHLY, CDR2 FYNNEI. Trimming removed 5 bases from V and 6 bases from J, with 13 bases in between. The length of the CDR3 is 13 residues. The CDR3 bases are TGTGCCAGCAGTATTACCGCGGCAAAGACCCAGTACTTC. Translation gives CASSITAAKTQYF.

The chain uses TRBV11-2 and TRBJ2-1, with a weak D call TRBD2 (5 bases). Germline V lookup: CDR1 SGHAT, CDR2 FQNNGV. The CDR3 consists of 15 residues. Trimming removed 1 base at V and 7 bases at J, with 14 bases between. CDR3 loop: CASSLVGEGRNEQFF. The CDR3, as DNA: TGTGCCAGCAGCTTAGTTGGGGAAGGGAGAAATGAGCAGTTCTTC.

This chain uses TRBV28 with TRBJ1-5; D not certain. CDR3 length: 13 amino acids. V was pared by 5 bases and J by 6 bases, with 11 bases between. Germline V lookup: CDR1 MDHEN, CDR2 SYDVKM. Written as DNA, the CDR3 is TGTGCCAGCAGTACCAAACCCAGTCAGCCCCAGCATTTT. It translates to CASSTKPSQPQHF.

This clone was observed a few times. The chain uses TRBV19 and TRBJ1-2, with D unclear. Germline V gene data show CDR1 as LNHDA and CDR2 as SQIVND (reference sequence). Trimming shortened V by 4 bases and J by 5 bases, and 14 bases separated the two germline ends. CDR3 length: 14 residues. CDR3 sequence reads: CASSNPGLLYGYTF. The CDR3 coding sequence is TGTGCCAGTAGTAATCCGGGTCTCCTATATGGCTACACCTTC.

This sequence joins TRBV9 and TRBJ2-1; 9 bases are shared with TRBD2. This CDR3 contains 15 residues. Germline-derived CDR1 and CDR2 are SGDLS and YYNGEE. With V trimmed by 4 bases and J by 1 base, 3 bases remained unmatched. The CDR3 DNA follows: TGTGCCAGCAGCCCAACTAGCGGGTCCTACAATGAGCAGTTCTTC. Its translation: CASSPTSGSYNEQFF.

This clone was picked up one time. The gene calls are TRBV7-8 and TRBJ2-1; D perhaps matches TRBD1 (7 bases). The CDR3 extends over 17 amino acids. V was trimmed by 2 bases and J by 6 bases, leaving 20 bases between them. The V gene's germline CDR1 is SGHVS and CDR2 FQNEAQ. CDR3 amino acids: CASSLPSGTAGANEQFF. The CDR3 bases are TGTGCCAGCAGCTTACCTTCCGGGACAGCGGGCGCCAATGAGCAGTTCTTC.

This chain joins TRBV7-8 and TRBJ1-3, with D uncertain. Germline CDR1 SGHVS, CDR2 FQNEAQ. The length of the CDR3 is 14 residues. The ends were cut back, 7 bases at V and 0 bases at J, with 10 bases in the middle. The CDR3 nucleotides are TGTGCCAGCACCATCCGAGGCTCTGGAAACACCATATATTTT. As protein: CASTIRGSGNTIYF.

The chain employs TRBV7-6 and TRBJ2-1; no clear D. Germline assignment: CDR1 SGHVS and CDR2 FNYEAQ. With 6 bases removed from V and 8 bases from J, the gap between germline ends came to 14 bases. This CDR3 spans 13 amino acids. CDR3 in amino acids: CASRVRGTDEQFF. The CDR3 DNA follows: TGTGCCAGCAGGGTGAGAGGTACGGATGAGCAGTTCTTC.

This chain connects TRBV18 to TRBJ2-7, with 9 nucleotides matching TRBD2. This CDR3 has 15 amino acids. Unmatched junction bases numbered 7, after V lost 3 bases and J lost 4 bases. Germline CDR1 KGHSH, CDR2 LQKENI. The CDR3, as DNA: TGTGCCAGCTCACCGGCTAGCGGGATTCTGTACGAGCAGTACTTC. Translation: CASSPASGILYEQYF.

V gene TRBV7-9 combines with J gene TRBJ2-7, with D maybe TRBD1 (7 bases). Germline V CDR1 and CDR2: SEHNR, FQNEAQ (reference sequence). The CDR3 covers 15 residues. V was shortened by 7 bases and J by 4 bases, with 20 bases between the two germline ends. Here the CDR3 reads CASTPKGGQNYEQYF. Here the CDR3 DNA reads TGTGCCAGCACCCCTAAGGGGGGACAGAATTACGAGCAGTACTTC.

The rearrangement uses TRBV18 and TRBJ2-5, with unresolved D. Germline V gene lookup returns CDR1 KGHSH and CDR2 LQKENI. V was pared by 2 bases and J by 4 bases, with 17 bases between. The CDR3 consists of 16 residues. As DNA, the CDR3 is TGTGCCAGCTCACCAGTACAATATGGGCACGGAGAGACCCAGTACTTC. Translation gives CASSPVQYGHGETQYF.

This sequence joins TRBV3-1 (or the pseudogene TRBV3-2) and TRBJ2-3, with 11 positions matching TRBD2. V shed 0 bases and J 4 bases; nucleotides not matched to a gene: 9. CDR3 size: 18 residues. Germline assignment: CDR1 LGHDT and CDR2 YNNKEL (reference sequence). CDR3 sequence: CASSQDSTLAGVPDTQYF. The CDR3 nucleotides are TGTGCCAGCAGCCAAGACTCTACACTAGCGGGAGTGCCAGATACGCAGTATTTT.

This chain links TRBV7-9 with TRBJ1-4; TRBD1 agrees at 8 bases. Per germline, CDR1 SEHNR and CDR2 FQNEAQ (reference sequence). V lost 2 bases, J lost 3 bases, and 2 bases stayed unmatched. This CDR3 comprises 15 residues. In DNA, the CDR3 is TGTGCCAGCAGCTTATGGACAGGGTCTAATGAAAAACTGTTTTTT. Protein: CASSLWTGSNEKLFF.

The chain couples TRBV7-8 to TRBJ1-1; TRBD1 agrees at 12 bases. The CDR3 length is 18 residues. The germline gives CDR1 SGHVS, CDR2 FQNEAQ. V lost 4 bases to trimming and J lost 11 bases; unmatched junction nucleotides: 20. Here the CDR3 reads CASSSLAAGTGGLSSAFF. The CDR3 DNA is TGTGCCAGCAGCTCCCTTGCCGCCGGGACAGGGGGCCTCAGTTCGGCTTTCTTT. Variable domain in full (rest from reference TRBV7-8 and TRBJ1-1): GAGVSQSPRYKVAKRGQDVALRCDPISGHVSLFWYQQALGQGPEFLTYFQNEAQLDKSGLPSDRFFAERPEGSVSTLKIQRTQQEDSAVYLCASSSLAAGTGGLSSAFFGQGTRLTVV.

This clone was found once. In DNA form, the CDR3 reads TGTGCCAGCAGCTCCCAAGGACAGGGGCGTTACAATGAGCAGTTCTTC. Amino acids: CASSSQGQGRYNEQFF. The chain recombines TRBV7-2 with TRBJ2-1; 9 bases agree with TRBD1. Germline V lookup: CDR1 SGHTA, CDR2 FQGNSA. The V segment lost 4 bases and the J segment 4 bases; nucleotides outside the gene matches: 8. There are 16 residues in the CDR3.

About this clone itself: The sample carries other DNA sequences with the same CDR3. J is TRBJ1-6 and V is TRBV3-1 (or the pseudogene TRBV3-2), with D possibly matching TRBD1 (6 bases). The length of the CDR3 is 13 residues. The germline gives CDR1 LGHDT, CDR2 YNNKEL (reference sequence). Between the trimmed V and J ends, which lost 3 bases and 10 bases, there was a span of 10 bases. The CDR3 here is CASSQRTESPLHF. The CDR3 bases are TGTGCCAGCAGCCAGAGGACAGAATCACCCCTCCACTTT.